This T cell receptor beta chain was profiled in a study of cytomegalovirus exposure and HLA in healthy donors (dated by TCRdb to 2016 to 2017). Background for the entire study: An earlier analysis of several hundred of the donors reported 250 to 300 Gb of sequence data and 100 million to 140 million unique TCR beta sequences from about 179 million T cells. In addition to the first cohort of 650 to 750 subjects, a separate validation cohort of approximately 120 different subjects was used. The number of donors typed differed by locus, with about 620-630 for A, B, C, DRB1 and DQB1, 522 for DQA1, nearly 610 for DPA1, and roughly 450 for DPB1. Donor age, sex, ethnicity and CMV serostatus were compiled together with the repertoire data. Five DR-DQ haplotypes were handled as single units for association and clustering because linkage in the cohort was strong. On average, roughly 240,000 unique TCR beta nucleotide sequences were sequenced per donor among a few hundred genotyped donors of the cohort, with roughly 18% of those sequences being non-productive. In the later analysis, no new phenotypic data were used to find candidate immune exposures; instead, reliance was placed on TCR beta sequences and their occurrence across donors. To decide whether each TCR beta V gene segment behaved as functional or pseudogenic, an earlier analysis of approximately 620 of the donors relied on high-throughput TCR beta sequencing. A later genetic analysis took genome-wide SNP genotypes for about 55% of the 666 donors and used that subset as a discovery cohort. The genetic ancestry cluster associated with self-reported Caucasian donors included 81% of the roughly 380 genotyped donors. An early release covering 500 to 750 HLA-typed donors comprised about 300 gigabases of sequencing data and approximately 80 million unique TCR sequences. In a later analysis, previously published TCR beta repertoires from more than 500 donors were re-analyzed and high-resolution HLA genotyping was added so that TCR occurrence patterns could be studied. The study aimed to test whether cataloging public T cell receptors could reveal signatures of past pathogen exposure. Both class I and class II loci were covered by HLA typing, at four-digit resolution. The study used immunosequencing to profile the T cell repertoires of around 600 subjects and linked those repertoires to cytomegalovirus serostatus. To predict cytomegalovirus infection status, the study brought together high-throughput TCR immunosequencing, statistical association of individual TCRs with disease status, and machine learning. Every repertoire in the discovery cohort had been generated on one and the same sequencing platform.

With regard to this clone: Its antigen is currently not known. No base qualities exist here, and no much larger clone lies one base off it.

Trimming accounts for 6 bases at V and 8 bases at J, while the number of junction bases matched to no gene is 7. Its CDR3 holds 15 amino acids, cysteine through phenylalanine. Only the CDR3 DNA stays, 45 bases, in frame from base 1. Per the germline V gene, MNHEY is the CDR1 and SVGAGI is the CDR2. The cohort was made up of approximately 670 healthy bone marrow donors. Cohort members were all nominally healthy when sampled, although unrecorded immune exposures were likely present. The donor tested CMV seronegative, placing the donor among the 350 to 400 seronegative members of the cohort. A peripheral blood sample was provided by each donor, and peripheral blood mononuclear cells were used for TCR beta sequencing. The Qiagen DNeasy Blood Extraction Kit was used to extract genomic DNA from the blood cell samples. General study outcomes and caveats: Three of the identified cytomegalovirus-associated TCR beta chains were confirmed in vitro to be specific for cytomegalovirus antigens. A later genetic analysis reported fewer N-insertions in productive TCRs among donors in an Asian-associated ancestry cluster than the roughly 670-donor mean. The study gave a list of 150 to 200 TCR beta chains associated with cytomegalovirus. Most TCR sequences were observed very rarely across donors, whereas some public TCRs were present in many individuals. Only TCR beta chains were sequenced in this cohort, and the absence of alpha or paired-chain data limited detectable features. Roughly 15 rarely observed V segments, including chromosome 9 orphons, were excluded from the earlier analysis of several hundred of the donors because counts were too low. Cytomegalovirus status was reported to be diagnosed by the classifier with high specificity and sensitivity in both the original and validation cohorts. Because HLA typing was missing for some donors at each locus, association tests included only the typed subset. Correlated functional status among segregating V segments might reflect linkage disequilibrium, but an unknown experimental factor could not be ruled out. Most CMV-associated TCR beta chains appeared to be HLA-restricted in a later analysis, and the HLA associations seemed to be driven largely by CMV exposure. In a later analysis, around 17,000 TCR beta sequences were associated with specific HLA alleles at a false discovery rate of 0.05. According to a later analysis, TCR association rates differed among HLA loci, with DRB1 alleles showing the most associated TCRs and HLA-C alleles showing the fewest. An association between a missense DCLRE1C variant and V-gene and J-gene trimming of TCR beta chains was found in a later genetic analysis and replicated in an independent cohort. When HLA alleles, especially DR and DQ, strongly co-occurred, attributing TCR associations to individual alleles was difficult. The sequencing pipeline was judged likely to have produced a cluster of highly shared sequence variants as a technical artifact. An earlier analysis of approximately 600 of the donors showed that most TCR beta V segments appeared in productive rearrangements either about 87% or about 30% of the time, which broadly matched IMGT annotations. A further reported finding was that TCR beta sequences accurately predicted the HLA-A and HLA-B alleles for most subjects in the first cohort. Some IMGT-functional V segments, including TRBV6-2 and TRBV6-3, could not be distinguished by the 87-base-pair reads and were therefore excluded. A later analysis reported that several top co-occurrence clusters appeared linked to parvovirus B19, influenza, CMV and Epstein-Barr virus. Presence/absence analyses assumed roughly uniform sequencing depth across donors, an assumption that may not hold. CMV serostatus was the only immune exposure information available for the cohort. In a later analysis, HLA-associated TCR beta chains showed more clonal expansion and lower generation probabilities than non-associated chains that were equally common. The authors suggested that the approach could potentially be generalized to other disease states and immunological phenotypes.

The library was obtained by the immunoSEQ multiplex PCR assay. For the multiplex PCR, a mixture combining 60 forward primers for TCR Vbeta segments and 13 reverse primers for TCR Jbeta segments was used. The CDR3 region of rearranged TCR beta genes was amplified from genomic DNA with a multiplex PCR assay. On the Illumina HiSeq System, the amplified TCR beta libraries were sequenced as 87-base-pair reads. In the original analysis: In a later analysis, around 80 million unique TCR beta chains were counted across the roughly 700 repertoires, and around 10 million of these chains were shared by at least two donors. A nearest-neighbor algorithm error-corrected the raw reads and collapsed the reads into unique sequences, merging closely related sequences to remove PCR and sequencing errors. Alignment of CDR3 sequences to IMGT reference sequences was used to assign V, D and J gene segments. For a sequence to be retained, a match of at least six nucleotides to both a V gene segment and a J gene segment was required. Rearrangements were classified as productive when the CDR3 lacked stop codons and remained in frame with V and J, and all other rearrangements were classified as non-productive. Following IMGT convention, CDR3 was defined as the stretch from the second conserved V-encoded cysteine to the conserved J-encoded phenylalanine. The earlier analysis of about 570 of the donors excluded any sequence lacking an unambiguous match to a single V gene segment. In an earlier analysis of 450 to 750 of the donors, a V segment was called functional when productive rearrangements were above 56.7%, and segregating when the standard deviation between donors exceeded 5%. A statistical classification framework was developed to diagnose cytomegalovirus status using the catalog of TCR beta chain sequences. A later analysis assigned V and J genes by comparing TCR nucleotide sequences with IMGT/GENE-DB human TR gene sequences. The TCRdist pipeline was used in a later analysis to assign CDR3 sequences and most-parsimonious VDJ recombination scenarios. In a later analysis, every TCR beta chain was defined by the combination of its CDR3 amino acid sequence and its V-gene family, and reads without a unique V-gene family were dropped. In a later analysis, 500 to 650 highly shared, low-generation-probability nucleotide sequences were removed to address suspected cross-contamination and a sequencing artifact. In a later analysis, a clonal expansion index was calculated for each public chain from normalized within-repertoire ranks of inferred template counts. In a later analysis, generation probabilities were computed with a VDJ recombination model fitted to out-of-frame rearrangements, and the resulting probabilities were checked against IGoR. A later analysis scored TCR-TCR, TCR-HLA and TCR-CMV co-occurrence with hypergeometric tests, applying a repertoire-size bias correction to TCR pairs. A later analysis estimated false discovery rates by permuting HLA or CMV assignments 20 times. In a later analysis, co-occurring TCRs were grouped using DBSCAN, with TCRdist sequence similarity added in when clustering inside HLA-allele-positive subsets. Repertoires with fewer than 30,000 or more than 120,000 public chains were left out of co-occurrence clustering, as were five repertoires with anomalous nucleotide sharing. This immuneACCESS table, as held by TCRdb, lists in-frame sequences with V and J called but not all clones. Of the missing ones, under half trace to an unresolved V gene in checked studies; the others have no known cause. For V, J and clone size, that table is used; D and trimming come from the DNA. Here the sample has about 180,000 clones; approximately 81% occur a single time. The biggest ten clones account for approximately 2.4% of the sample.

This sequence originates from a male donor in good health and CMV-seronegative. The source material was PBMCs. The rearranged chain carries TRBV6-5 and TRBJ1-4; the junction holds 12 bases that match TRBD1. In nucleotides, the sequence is TGTGCCAGCAGGGCTTGGGACAGGGGGCAGGAAAAACTGTTTTTT. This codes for CASRAWDRGQEKLFF.